This TCR beta chain was sequenced in a study of T-cell reconstitution after alpha-beta-depleted transplantation in children. V gave up 8 bases and J gave up 5 bases; unmatched junction bases: 9. Germline V gene sequence: CDR1 MNHEY, CDR2 SVGAGI. This CDR3 spans 14 amino acids. Preparing the TCRbeta library involved the use of unique molecular identifiers. A single record per CDR3 protein comes from TCRdb applying MiXCR to the PCR reads. Of fewer than 550,000 distinct CDR3 sequences listed, more than 9.5% are singletons. Sequencing used PBMCs, mostly from graft donor cells, obtained 180 days after TCRalphabeta/CD19-depleted stem cell transplant. This rearrangement joins TRBV6-5 to TRBJ2-1, with 7 bases lining up with TRBD2. This clonotype originated in a female patient aged 2-10 years who had a stem cell transplant for aplastic anemia, so the T cells may come from the graft donor. In DNA, the CDR3 is TGTGCCAGCCGGCTCTCGGGAGGCCACAATGAGCAGTTCTTC. Translated: CASRLSGGHNEQFF.